In this sample, the clone carrying this TCR beta chain turned up a few times. Antigen unknown. This entry is derived from a study of cytomegalovirus exposure and HLA in healthy donors. Broader study findings: Indistinguishable V segments such as TRBV6-2 and TRBV6-3 were excluded. Donors were assumed by presence/absence analyses to have roughly uniform sequencing depth. For most TCR beta V segments, an earlier analysis put the productive rate at about 87% or about 30% of the time.

Germline V CDR1 and CDR2: MNHEY, SVGAGI. The CDR3 contains 12 residues. V was shortened by 2 bases and J by 11 bases, with 12 bases between the two germline ends. Use of 60 Vbeta and 13 Jbeta primers characterized the PCR. Using immunoSEQ multiplex PCR, the repertoire was profiled, and TCRdb retains in-frame clones only, with some absent. Here the sample spans about 99,000 clones, more than 75% being singletons. This receptor was taken from a woman younger than 35 in good health and CMV-seropositive. V is TRBV6-5 and J is TRBJ1-1; D possibly corresponds to TRBD1 (5 bases). Sequencing input: PBMCs. CDR3 amino acids: CASSYEPGRAFF. The CDR3 region has the DNA TGTGCCAGCAGTTACGAGCCAGGGAGGGCTTTCTTT.